Each of the 9 T cell receptor beta chains below was sequenced from the same sample in a study of blood T cell repertoires in COVID-19. Clones were sequenced by immunoSEQ multiplex PCR, and TCRdb holds only the in-frame ones, with some missing. The sample records approximately 65,000 clones, about four fifths being singletons. Material for sequencing was PBMCs or T cells enriched from blood (not recorded which). These receptors were obtained from a middle-aged woman with acute COVID-19.

Only one count was recorded for this clone. This rearrangement joins TRBV5-4 to TRBJ1-1; TRBD1 is a possible D gene (5 bases). CDR3 length equals 16 residues. The V and J ends lost 6 bases and 1 base respectively, with 19 bases between them. Per the germline V gene, CDR1 is SGHNT and CDR2 is YYREEE (reference sequence). The CDR3 DNA reads as TGTGCCAGCACTAATTTGCCCCGACAGAAGAACACTGAAGCTTTCTTT. This translates into CASTNLPRQKNTEAFF.

Here the CDR3 reads CASSNLRQGQFGNTIYF. The CDR3 nucleotides are TGTGCCAGTAGTAACCTCCGACAGGGCCAATTCGGAAACACCATATATTTT. The chain has TRBV19 and TRBJ1-3; TRBD1 matches 7 bases. The CDR3 extends over 17 amino acids. After removal of 4 bases from V and 4 bases from J, the junction contained 13 bases not matched to a gene. Germline V gene data show CDR1 as LNHDA and CDR2 as SQIVND (reference sequence).

V gene TRBV15 combines with J gene TRBJ2-2; 7 bases are a match to TRBD1. CDR1 is LNHNV, CDR2 YYDKDF, per germline (reference sequence). V gave up 7 bases and J gave up 2 bases; unmatched junction bases: 4. The CDR3 loop spans 14 amino acids. The CDR3 DNA reads as TGTGCCACCACCCGACAGGGTAACACCGGGGAGCTGTTTTTT. Its translation: CATTRQGNTGELFF.

The chain employs TRBV5-5 and TRBJ2-7, with 7 bases identical to TRBD2. CDR1 SGHKS and CDR2 YYEKEE come from the germline V gene (reference sequence). Losses at the gene ends were 0 bases for V and 2 bases for J; bases not matched to a gene: 14. This CDR3 has 18 amino acids. In DNA, the CDR3 is TGTGCCAGCAGCTTGGCCCTACTCAGAGGGACTACGGCCTACGAGCAGTACGTC. Residues: CASSLALLRGTTAYEQYV.

The V and J genes are TRBV11-2 and TRBJ1-2; the D is unclear. Germline assignment: CDR1 SGHAT and CDR2 FQNNGV. The length of the CDR3 is 16 residues. Trimming took 1 base from V and 4 from J, leaving 16 bases between them. This chain's CDR3 is CASSLAGEGESYGYTF. The CDR3 DNA follows: TGTGCCAGCAGCTTAGCAGGCGAGGGCGAGAGCTATGGCTACACCTTC.

This chain links TRBV11-2 with TRBJ1-6, with a tentative D call TRBD1 (5 bases). The CDR3 is 14 amino acids. Per germline, CDR1 SGHAT and CDR2 FQNNGV. Trimming removed 5 bases from V and 9 bases from J, with 14 bases in between. CDR3 amino acids: CASSRDFSISPLHF. The CDR3 DNA is TGTGCCAGCAGCCGGGACTTTAGCATTTCACCCCTCCACTTT.

The rearrangement links TRBV5-1 to TRBJ1-2, with TRBD1 identical over 8 bases. The CDR3 loop spans 16 amino acids. Unmatched junction bases numbered 12, after V lost 4 bases and J lost 4 bases. Germline V lookup: CDR1 SGHRS, CDR2 YFSETQ. The CDR3 coding sequence is TGCGCCAGCAGCCTCCGGGAACAGGGGGGTGCCTATGGCTACACCTTC. It encodes CASSLREQGGAYGYTF.

This chain connects TRBV14 to TRBJ2-1; 14 nucleotides align to TRBD2. This CDR3 has 20 amino acids. The V and J ends lost 3 bases and 0 bases, in that order; junction bases with no gene match: 10. Germline loops: CDR1 SGHDN, CDR2 FVKESK. CDR3 loop: CASSHRGSGTSGGSYNEQFF. The CDR3 bases are TGTGCCAGCAGCCATAGGGGATCCGGGACTAGCGGGGGCTCCTACAATGAGCAGTTCTTC.

The J gene is TRBJ2-2, the V gene TRBV7-8; no definite D call. V lost 2 bases to trimming and J lost 1 base, with 11 bases between them. CDR1 and CDR2 from the germline V gene are SGHVS and FQNEAQ. There are 16 residues in the CDR3. In nucleotides, the CDR3 is TGTGCCAGCAGCTTAAGGCAGGCCCTGAACACCGGGGAGCTGTTTTTT. Protein sequence: CASSLRQALNTGELFF.